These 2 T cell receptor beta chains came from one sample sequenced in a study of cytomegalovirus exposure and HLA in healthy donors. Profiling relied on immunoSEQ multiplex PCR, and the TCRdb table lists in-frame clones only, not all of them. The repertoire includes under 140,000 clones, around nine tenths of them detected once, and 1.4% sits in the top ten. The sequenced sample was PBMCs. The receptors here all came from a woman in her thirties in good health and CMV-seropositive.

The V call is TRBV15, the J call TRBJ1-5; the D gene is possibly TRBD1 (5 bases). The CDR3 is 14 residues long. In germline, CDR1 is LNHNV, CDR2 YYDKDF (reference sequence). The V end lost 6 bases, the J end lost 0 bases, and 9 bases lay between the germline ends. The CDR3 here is CATSRGDSNQPQHF. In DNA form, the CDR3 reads TGTGCCACCAGTCGGGGGGATAGCAATCAGCCCCAGCATTTT.

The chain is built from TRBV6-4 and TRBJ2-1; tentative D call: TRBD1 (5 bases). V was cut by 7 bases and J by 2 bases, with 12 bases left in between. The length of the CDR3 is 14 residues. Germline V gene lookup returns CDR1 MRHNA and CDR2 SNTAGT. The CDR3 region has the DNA TGTGCCAGCATTACAGGAAGAACCTACAATGAGCAGTTCTTC. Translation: CASITGRTYNEQFF.